The 16 T cell receptor beta chains reported below all come from one sample, sequenced in a study of T cell repertoires in cytomegalovirus infection. TCRdb re-derived calls from the reads in MiXCR, one entry per CDR3 protein. The repertoire holds 630,000 or so distinct CDR3 sequences, with less than 25% as singletons. The sample comprised CD8+ T cells from PBMCs. All receptors derive from a human donor in good health (CMV status not recorded). Some clones in this sample may be carry-over from other donors' samples.

The chain links TRBV12-3 or TRBV12-4 to TRBJ2-1; D gene unclear. The CDR3 runs to 13 residues. The V end was cut by 5 bases, the J end by 7 bases, with 12 bases between. The CDR3 DNA sequence: TGTGCCAGCAGTCTTAGCCCCCCAAATGAGCAGTTCTTC. Translated, it gives CASSLSPPNEQFF.

This clonotype came up many times. The J gene is TRBJ1-2, the V gene TRBV12-5, with TRBD1 matching over 7 bases. The trim removed 0 bases at V and 4 bases at J, leaving 11 bases unmatched. The CDR3 sequence is 17 residues long. Germline V gene sequence: CDR1 LGHNT, CDR2 FRNRAP. The CDR3 nucleotides read TGTGCTAGTGGTTTGGTCCGTTCCACAGGGGCTGGCTATGGCTACACCTTC. Amino acids: CASGLVRSTGAGYGYTF. Combining the CDR3 with reference TRBV12-5 and TRBJ1-2 gives the whole variable domain DARVTQTPRHKVTEMGQEVTMRCQPILGHNTVFWYRQTMMQGLELLAYFRNRAPLDDSGMPKDRFSAEMPDATLATLKIQPSEPRDSAVYFCASGLVRSTGAGYGYTFGSGTRLTVV.

Ten or more counts support this clonotype. This chain connects TRBV7-4 to TRBJ1-1; 8 positions agree with TRBD1. Per germline, CDR1 SGHVT and CDR2 SQSDAQ. Trimming removed 1 base from V and 3 bases from J; junction bases left unmatched: 4. This CDR3 comprises 15 residues. Written as DNA, the CDR3 is TGTGCCAGCAGCTTAGAAGCCAGGGGGCACACTGAAGCTTTCTTT. Its protein product is CASSLEARGHTEAFF.

The V gene is TRBV7-4, the J gene TRBJ1-5; D gene uncertain. In germline, CDR1 is SGHVT, CDR2 SQSDAQ. Trimming removed 4 bases from V and 4 bases from J, with 11 bases in between. The CDR3 runs 14 residues. The CDR3: CASSSSIGNQPQHF. CDR3 nucleotides: TGTGCCAGCAGCTCCTCGATAGGGAATCAGCCCCAGCATTTT.

This clonotype was seen many times. The gene calls are TRBV7-9 and TRBJ1-1; D is ambiguous. Germline V CDR1 and CDR2: SEHNR, FQNEAQ (reference sequence). Trimming took 7 bases from V and 3 from J, leaving 18 bases between them. The CDR3 sequence is 15 residues long. The CDR3 sequence: CASIISFGDYTEAFF. As DNA, the CDR3 is TGTGCCAGCATCATTTCCTTCGGAGACTACACTGAAGCTTTCTTT. Using reference TRBV7-9 and TRBJ1-1 for the parts outside the CDR3, the full variable domain is DTGVSQNPRHKITKRGQNVTFRCDPISEHNRLYWYRQTLGQGPEFLTYFQNEAQLEKSRLLSDRFSAERPKGSFSTLEIQRTEQGDSAMYLCASIISFGDYTEAFFGQGTRLTVV.

The V and J genes are TRBV5-1 and TRBJ2-3; D gene ambiguous. The length of the CDR3 is 14 residues. Trimming stripped 1 base from V and 3 bases from J, with 9 bases between. Per germline, CDR1 SGHRS and CDR2 YFSETQ. CDR3 amino acids: CASSLSVQTDTQYF. The CDR3 coding sequence is TGCGCCAGCAGCTTGAGTGTTCAGACAGATACGCAGTATTTT. The full variable domain, rest sourced from reference TRBV5-1 and TRBJ2-3, is KAGVTQTPRYLIKTRGQQVTLSCSPISGHRSVSWYQQTPGQGLQFLFEYFSETQRNKGNFPGRFSGRQFSNSRSEMNVSTLELGDSALYLCASSLSVQTDTQYFGPGTRLTVL.

This clonotype came up once. In DNA, the CDR3 is TGTGCCACCAGCGTTTGGGGGCCCGACACTGAAGCTTTCTTT. Translated: CATSVWGPDTEAFF. The rearrangement links TRBV15 to TRBJ1-1; TRBD1 might be the D (6 bases). CDR1 LNHNV and CDR2 YYDKDF come from the germline V gene (reference sequence). V was shortened by 5 bases and J by 3 bases, with 13 bases between the two germline ends. This CDR3 region has 14 residues.

Many counts were recorded for this clonotype. The gene calls are TRBV7-2 and TRBJ2-1; D possibly corresponds to TRBD1 (5 bases). The CDR3 contains 15 residues. Per germline, CDR1 SGHTA and CDR2 FQGNSA. Trimming left V 2 bases short and J 1 base short, with 9 bases between. CDR3 sequence: CASSLTQGSYNEQFF. In DNA, the CDR3 is TGTGCCAGCAGCTTAACGCAGGGTTCCTACAATGAGCAGTTCTTC.

This clonotype was seen more than once but under ten times. The chain combines TRBV4-2 with TRBJ1-1, with 8 bases identical to TRBD1. CDR3 length: 14 amino acids. CDR1 LGHNA and CDR2 YNFKEQ come from the germline V gene. V gave up 2 bases and J gave up 6 bases; unmatched junction bases: 5. The CDR3 DNA reads as TGTGCCAGCAGCCAAACCACAGGGGGATCTGAAGCTTTCTTT. Translated: CASSQTTGGSEAFF.

In this sample, this clonotype turned up many times. V is TRBV6-2 or TRBV6-3 and J is TRBJ2-3; D is uncertain. The germline V and J ends were trimmed by 4 bases and 0 bases, with 14 bases remaining between them. This CDR3 is 16 amino acids long. Germline assignment: CDR1 MNHEY and CDR2 SVGEGT. CDR3 bases: TGTGCCAGCAGTTCCCACCGAGGCTCTAGCACAGATACGCAGTATTTT. Translated, it gives CASSSHRGSSTDTQYF.

Remarks on this clonotype: This may be a read error: a much more frequent sequence differs by one nucleotide. The rearrangement uses TRBV12-3 or TRBV12-4 and TRBJ2-2, with D perhaps TRBD2 (6 bases). This CDR3 spans 15 amino acids. V lost 5 bases and J 7 bases, leaving 17 bases between the germline ends. CDR3 bases: TGTGCCAGCAGTCCTCGGACTAAATGGGTCGGGGAGCTGTTTTTT. The encoded protein is CASSPRTKWVGELFF.

CDR3 region: CASSRTEPSRKNTEAFF. As DNA, the CDR3 is TGTGCCAGCAGCCGGACCGAACCCTCCCGAAAGAACACTGAAGCTTTCTTT. V is TRBV6-2 or TRBV6-3 and J is TRBJ1-1; D uncertain. This CDR3 region has 17 residues. Per the germline V gene, CDR1 is MNHEY and CDR2 is SVGEGT. Between the trimmed V and J ends, which lost 6 bases and 1 base, there was a span of 21 bases.

Concerning this clonotype itself: A much larger clone lies a single base off, so this may be a read error. The rearrangement uses TRBV7-9 and TRBJ2-3; D is perhaps TRBD2 (6 bases). From germline, CDR1 is SEHNR and CDR2 FQNEAQ (reference sequence). The CDR3 extends over 15 amino acids. CDR3 bases: TGTGCCAGCAGCTCCCCCGTGCGGGGCACAGATACGAAGTATTTT. Translating it yields CASSSPVRGTDTKYF.

This clonotype was seen a handful of times. V and J are TRBV20-1 and TRBJ2-1; TRBD2 is a possible D gene (5 bases). The V end was cut by 0 bases, the J end by 4 bases, with 22 bases between. The CDR3 has 18 residues. From germline, CDR1 is DFQATT and CDR2 SNEGSKA (reference sequence). DNA for the CDR3: TGCAGTGCTAGAGATTTGGTGCCGGGGAAGGGTGCGTACAATGAGCAGTTCTTC. It encodes CSARDLVPGKGAYNEQFF.

This clonotype was detected a few times. The chain has TRBV29-1 and TRBJ1-5; no firm D call. The CDR3 sequence is 14 residues long. Germline V CDR1 and CDR2: SQVTM, ANQGSEA. Trimming removed 5 bases at V and 1 base at J, with 12 bases between. For the CDR3, the DNA is TGCAGCGTTCGGCAGGATTTAAGCAATCAGCCCCAGCATTTT. Its protein product is CSVRQDLSNQPQHF. Filled out from reference TRBV29-1 and TRBJ1-5, the complete variable domain reads SAVISQKPSRDICQRGTSLTIQCQVDSQVTMMFWYRQQPGQSLTLIATANQGSEATYESGFVIDKFPISRPNLTFSTLTVSNMSPEDSSIYLCSVRQDLSNQPQHFGDGTRLSIL.

This rearrangement joins TRBV10-3 to TRBJ2-2, with D hard to call. This CDR3 contains 16 residues. Germline CDR1 is ENHRY and CDR2 is SYGVKD. The ends were cut back, 0 bases at V and 5 bases at J, with 13 bases in the middle. For the CDR3, the DNA is TGTGCCATCAGTGAGTCTCCGGCCCCGAGGACCGGGGAGCTGTTTTTT. Residues: CAISESPAPRTGELFF.